These 24 T cell receptor beta chains share one sample of origin, sequenced in a study of T cell responses to AZD1222 COVID-19 vaccine. The method was immunoSEQ multiplex PCR; TCRdb's version includes in-frame clones alone and lacks a portion of them. Of around 63,000 clones in the sample, 65% to 90% were seen once. The sequencing used peripheral blood, collected on day 0 of AZD1222 vaccination. These receptors all stem from an adult in good health.

The chain is built from TRBV12-5 and TRBJ2-2; 8 bases fit TRBD1. CDR1 and CDR2 from the germline V gene are LGHNT and FRNRAP. CDR3 length: 14 amino acids. J was trimmed by 3 bases and V by 6 bases; bases with no gene match: 3. CDR3 nucleotides: TGTGCTAGTGGCTCGACAGGGGACACCGGGGAGCTGTTTTTT. Its protein product is CASGSTGDTGELFF.

V is TRBV9 and J is TRBJ1-5, with D possibly being TRBD1 (6 bases). The CDR3 length is 15 residues. Trimming stripped 3 bases from V and 0 bases from J, with 10 bases between. Germline V CDR1 and CDR2: SGDLS, YYNGEE. As DNA, the CDR3 is TGTGCCAGCAGCGCGACGGACAGTAGCAATCAGCCCCAGCATTTT. Protein sequence: CASSATDSSNQPQHF.

The chain recombines TRBV5-8 with TRBJ2-3, with D possibly matching TRBD2 (5 bases). Germline V gene data show CDR1 as SGHTS and CDR2 as YDEGEE. The CDR3 contains 16 residues. Trimming stripped 0 bases from V and 9 bases from J, with 20 bases between. In DNA form, the CDR3 reads TGTGCCAGCAGCTTGGGCCTTATCTACGGGGAGCTCACGCAGTATTTT. Its protein is CASSLGLIYGELTQYF.

A note on this clone: One end of the junction fails to match germline, which may point to a read error. The rearrangement links TRBV7-7 to TRBJ1-3; possible D gene TRBD1, 5 bases. The CDR3 is made up of 15 amino acids. Per the germline V gene, CDR1 is SSHAT and CDR2 is FNYEAQ (reference sequence). The CDR3 DNA reads TGTGCTAGCAGCTTAGTAGGGGAACCTGGAAACACCATATATTTT. Amino acids: CASSLVGEPGNTIYF.

The J gene is TRBJ1-5, the V gene TRBV20-1; D call uncertain. Trimming left V 3 bases short and J 4 bases short, with 13 bases between. The CDR3 loop spans 14 amino acids. Germline loops: CDR1 DFQATT, CDR2 SNEGSKA (reference sequence). The CDR3 spells CSASFSPLNQPQHF. CDR3 nucleotide sequence: TGCAGTGCTAGTTTCTCCCCATTAAATCAGCCCCAGCATTTT.

The V gene is TRBV3-1 (or the pseudogene TRBV3-2), the J gene TRBJ1-4; tentative D call: TRBD1 (6 bases). The germline V gene encodes CDR1 LGHDT and CDR2 YNNKEL (reference sequence). The V end was cut by 2 bases, the J end by 8 bases, with 18 bases between. The CDR3 has 16 amino acids. CDR3 amino acids: CASSQLQGSGREKLFF. In DNA, the CDR3 is TGTGCCAGCAGCCAACTACAGGGCTCGGGGAGAGAAAAACTGTTTTTT.

This sequence joins TRBV23-1 and TRBJ1-5; 7 bases map to TRBD1. TRBV23-1 has ORF status, its function being uncertain. This CDR3 region has 15 residues. V was pared by 0 bases and J by 3 bases, with 2 bases of the junction left unmatched. CDR3 in DNA: TGCGCCAGCAGTCAATCCGGGACAGTCAATCAGCCCCAGCATTTT. Translated: CASSQSGTVNQPQHF.

V usage is TRBV7-3 and J usage is TRBJ1-2; possibly TRBD1 for D (5 bases). The CDR3 covers 15 residues. CDR1 is SGHTA, CDR2 FQGTGA, per germline. Trimming removed 2 bases at V and 8 bases at J, with 18 bases between. The CDR3 DNA reads as TGTGCCAGCAGCTTACCCGGCCAGGGCAGACAGGGCTACACCTTC. Its translation is CASSLPGQGRQGYTF.

The rearrangement uses TRBV19 and TRBJ2-1; the D gene could be TRBD1 or TRBD2 (5 bases each). Trimming removed 10 bases at V and 2 bases at J, with 18 bases between. The CDR3 sequence is 15 residues long. Germline assignment: CDR1 LNHDA and CDR2 SQIVND (reference sequence). The CDR3 sequence: CATTTSTEPYNEQFF. The CDR3 coding sequence is TGTGCCACGACTACTTCGACAGAGCCCTACAATGAGCAGTTCTTC.

The chain joins TRBV9 to TRBJ2-2, with TRBD1 matching over 8 bases. This CDR3 is built from 16 residues. The V and J ends lost 0 bases and 7 bases, in that order; junction bases with no gene match: 8. The germline V gene has CDR1 SGDLS and CDR2 YYNGEE. CDR3 sequence reads: CASSVAAGGAIGELFF. The CDR3 DNA reads TGTGCCAGCAGCGTAGCGGCAGGGGGCGCGATCGGGGAGCTGTTTTTT.

The chain employs TRBV18 and TRBJ1-3; D not certain. This CDR3 has 15 residues. V lost 2 bases and J 2 bases, leaving 10 bases between the germline ends. From germline, CDR1 is KGHSH and CDR2 LQKENI. The chain's CDR3 is CASSPLGLPGNTIYF. CDR3 DNA sequence: TGTGCCAGCTCACCATTGGGGTTGCCTGGAAACACCATATATTTT.

The chain links TRBV5-4 to TRBJ1-1; no clear D. Looked up from germline, CDR1 is SGHNT and CDR2 is YYREEE (reference sequence). Trimming took 6 bases from V and 1 from J, leaving 13 bases between them. This CDR3 is built from 14 residues. CDR3 residues: CASTRPGKNTEAFF. The CDR3 region has the DNA TGTGCCAGCACCCGCCCAGGCAAGAACACTGAAGCTTTCTTT.

This rearrangement joins TRBV11-2 to TRBJ1-2; D not resolved. Looked up from germline, CDR1 is SGHAT and CDR2 is FQNNGV. Trimming pared 6 bases from V and 4 bases from J, leaving 15 bases between. The length of the CDR3 is 14 residues. The CDR3 spells CASSPQRVGYGYTF. DNA of the CDR3: TGTGCCAGCAGTCCACAGAGGGTGGGCTATGGCTACACCTTC.

The genes are TRBV28 and TRBJ1-1, with D perhaps matching TRBD1 (5 bases). Trimming cost V 3 bases and J 1 base, with 9 bases left between them. The CDR3 is 14 amino acids. The germline gives CDR1 MDHEN, CDR2 SYDVKM. The DNA of the CDR3 is TGTGCCAGCAGTTTTAATAGGGGGAACACTGAAGCTTTCTTT. Translating it yields CASSFNRGNTEAFF.

The chain is built from TRBV6-5 and TRBJ1-1; no reliable D call. V lost 4 bases and J lost 5, with 5 bases in between. CDR1 and CDR2 (germline): MNHEY, SVGAGI. The CDR3 length is 11 residues. The CDR3 DNA follows: TGTGCCAGCAGTTCGGGGACTGAAGCTTTCTTT. It translates to CASSSGTEAFF.

The rearrangement links TRBV14 to TRBJ1-2; the D is unclear. The CDR3 totals 14 residues. Germline V gene lookup returns CDR1 SGHDN and CDR2 FVKESK. Trimming removed 4 bases at V and 6 bases at J, with 15 bases between. The CDR3 is CASSLRTAGDGYTF. Here the CDR3 DNA reads TGTGCCAGCAGCCTCAGAACGGCCGGGGATGGCTACACCTTC.

J is TRBJ2-7 and V is TRBV28; no reliable D call. V was pared by 3 bases and J by 2 bases, with 11 bases between. The CDR3 consists of 14 residues. The germline CDR1 and CDR2 sequences are MDHEN and SYDVKM. The CDR3: CASSFRGEAYEQYF. CDR3 bases: TGTGCCAGCAGTTTTCGAGGTGAAGCCTACGAGCAGTACTTC.

The genes are TRBV19 and TRBJ1-3, with D possibly being TRBD1 (5 bases). V was clipped by 3 bases and J by 0 bases, with 9 bases between them. In germline, CDR1 is LNHDA, CDR2 SQIVND (reference sequence). This CDR3 region has 15 residues. CDR3 sequence: CASSILGHSGNTIYF. The CDR3 bases are TGTGCCAGTAGTATCCTGGGGCACTCTGGAAACACCATATATTTT.

The V and J genes are TRBV10-2 and TRBJ1-3; possible D gene TRBD1, 6 bases. The V end lost 9 bases, the J end lost 0 bases, and 12 bases lay between the germline ends. CDR3 length equals 14 residues. CDR1 and CDR2 from the germline V gene are WSHSY and SAAADI. CDR3 sequence: CASHRDTSGNTIYF. As DNA, the CDR3 is TGCGCCAGTCACCGGGACACCTCTGGAAACACCATATATTTT.

The rearrangement links TRBV9 to TRBJ1-4, with a tentative D call TRBD1 (5 bases). This CDR3 is built from 16 residues. V was trimmed by 0 bases and J by 5 bases, leaving 14 bases between them. Per the germline V gene, CDR1 is SGDLS and CDR2 is YYNGEE. CDR3 sequence: CASSVASGQKNEKLFF. CDR3 nucleotides: TGTGCCAGCAGCGTAGCTTCAGGGCAGAAAAATGAAAAACTGTTTTTT.

This chain connects TRBV6-5 to TRBJ1-6; 7 bases fit TRBD1. Per germline, CDR1 MNHEY and CDR2 SVGAGI. With V trimmed by 4 bases and J by 10 bases, 7 bases remained unmatched. This CDR3 comprises 14 residues. The CDR3 region is CASSSRDSKSPLHF. The CDR3 nucleotides are TGTGCCAGCAGTTCGCGGGACAGCAAATCACCCCTCCACTTT.

The chain is built from TRBV7-8 and TRBJ2-2; 9 nucleotides align to TRBD2. This CDR3 region has 14 residues. J was trimmed by 1 base and V by 11 bases; bases with no gene match: 5. Germline assignment: CDR1 SGHVS and CDR2 FQNEAQ. DNA of the CDR3: TGTGCCCACCATAGCGGGGGGAACACCGGGGAGCTGTTTTTT. This codes for CAHHSGGNTGELFF.

The gene calls are TRBV3-1 (or the pseudogene TRBV3-2) and TRBJ2-1; a weak D match, TRBD1 (6 bases). Germline V gives CDR1 LGHDT, CDR2 YNNKEL (reference sequence). The V end lost 5 bases, the J end lost 0 bases, and 11 bases lay between the germline ends. The CDR3 has 15 amino acids. In nucleotides, the CDR3 is TGTGCCAGCAGCGACAGGCAGAGCTCCTACAATGAGCAGTTCTTC. Amino acids: CASSDRQSSYNEQFF.

The chain joins TRBV7-2 to TRBJ1-5; 7 bases agree with TRBD1. The V segment lost 4 bases and the J segment 0 bases; nucleotides outside the gene matches: 3. This CDR3 region has 15 residues. Germline loops: CDR1 SGHTA, CDR2 FQGNSA. CDR3 sequence (DNA): TGTGCCAGCAGCTCAGGGGGAGTTAGCAATCAGCCCCAGCATTTT. Encoded protein: CASSSGGVSNQPQHF. The full variable domain, completed using reference TRBV7-2 and TRBJ1-5, is GAGVSQSPSNKVTEKGKDVELRCDPISGHTALYWYRQSLGQGLEFLIYFQGNSAPDKSGLPSDRFSAERTGGSVSTLTIQRTQQEDSAVYLCASSSGGVSNQPQHFGDGTRLSIL.